By sample share, the clone carrying this T cell receptor beta chain is medium-sized (0.01 to 0.1%). Antigen: not known. The data were taken from a study of tumor and adjacent non-tumor tissue in lung cancer. Overall study: The patients, around 10 men and 5 or 6 women, were roughly 31 to 85 with stage I to III disease. General observations from the study: Tumor repertoires had a smaller top 100 clone share than normal lung. Significantly higher TCR diversity was found in tumor than normal lung.

The template was RNA from unsorted bulk tissue. Trimming removed 5 bases at V and 1 base at J, with 11 bases between. The germline CDR1 and CDR2 sequences are SGHAT and FQDESV (reference sequence). CDR3 length: 14 residues. Three rounds of nested PCR, following a modified ARM-PCR protocol, produced the TCRbeta library. In TCRdb, the multiplex PCR reads were re-called with MiXCR into one record per CDR3 protein. The table has about 82,000 distinct CDR3 sequences, over 70% seen once. The clonotype comes from a woman in her forties or fifties with non-small cell lung cancer. The chain joins TRBV11-1 to TRBJ1-1; perhaps TRBD1 as D (6 bases). The specimen was lung tumor tissue. The DNA for the CDR3 is TGTGCCAGCAGCCACGGACAGACGAACACTGAAGCTTTCTTT. Translated: CASSHGQTNTEAFF.